This TCR beta chain was identified during a study of T cells in tuberculosis. In the study overall: T cells were selected with CD1B tetramers loaded with glucose monomycolate. General observations from the study: Active tuberculosis TCR-alpha repertoires lay closer to GMM-specific TCRs than IGRA-negative controls, suggesting clonal expansion.

This CDR3 spans 16 amino acids. Germline values: CDR1 MNHNY, CDR2 SVGAGI (reference sequence). Trimming cost V 0 bases and J 9 bases, with 15 bases left between them. Clones were read by immunoSEQ multiplex PCR, and TCRdb kept only the in-frame ones, dropping some. The table has tens of thousands of clones, approximately 90% seen once. To note about this clone: Its antigen is not known.

The sample comprised PBMCs. The TCR sequence derives from a donor aged 5 to 30 with latent tuberculosis or without tuberculosis infection. Some clones in this sample may be carry-over from other donors' samples. The chain has TRBV6-6 and TRBJ1-6, with a weak D call TRBD1 (5 bases). The CDR3 loop reads CASSYSRRGGGSPLHF. The CDR3 DNA reads as TGTGCCAGCAGTTACTCGCGACGGGGGGGAGGTTCACCCCTCCACTTT.